The 32 T cell receptor beta chains below come from one sample, sequenced in a study of post-analysis software for immune sequencing data. Antigens for these TCRs are unknown. The study, taken as a whole, reports: Relative to controls, patients had about five TRBV segments at higher frequency, with TRBV5-6, TRBV5-1 and TRBV20-1 among these.

The TCR beta cDNA libraries contained unique molecular identifiers. TCRdb independently ran MiXCR on the PCR reads; one entry per CDR3 protein. The table lists hundreds of thousands of distinct CDR3 sequences, 45% of them singletons. Source material: blood. Receptor source: a girl aged 5-17 years with multiple sclerosis.

The gene calls are TRBV29-1 and TRBJ2-2, with TRBD2 matching over 9 bases. This CDR3 comprises 19 residues. The germline gives CDR1 SQVTM, CDR2 ANQGSEA. Unmatched junction bases numbered 14, after V lost 2 bases and J lost 1 base. DNA for the CDR3: TGCAGCGTTGAACTGGTCGCGGCGGGAGGGCCCGGGAACACCGGGGAGCTGTTTTTT. Translating it yields CSVELVAAGGPGNTGELFF.

This clonotype was seen only a few times. This chain links TRBV29-1 with TRBJ1-2; TRBD1 aligns across 9 bases. Trimming at V came to 3 bases and at J to 6 bases, leaving 5 bases not matched to a gene. This CDR3 is 13 amino acids long. Germline CDR1 SQVTM, CDR2 ANQGSEA. CDR3 region: CSVDSGTGNGYTF. The CDR3 nucleotides are TGCAGCGTTGACTCCGGGACAGGGAATGGCTACACCTTC.

Concerning this clonotype: One end of the junction does not line up with germline, which may come from a read error. The rearrangement links TRBV4-3 to TRBJ2-5, with TRBD1 matching 11 bases. The CDR3 runs to 17 residues. Germline CDR1 reads LGHNA; CDR2 reads YSLEER. CDR3 nucleotides: TGCGCCAGCAGTCAAGCTGGGACAGGGGGATTCCAAGAGACCCAGTACTTC. It specifies CASSQAGTGGFQETQYF.

The V call is TRBV11-2, the J call TRBJ2-7; 8 bases agree with TRBD2. Per germline, CDR1 SGHAT and CDR2 FQNNGV. The V gene end was trimmed by 6 bases and the J gene end by 0 bases; junction bases not matched to a gene: 7. This CDR3 spans 15 amino acids. The DNA for the CDR3 is TGTGCCAGCAGGGCCGGGAGGGCCAGCTCCTACGAGCAGTACTTC. Protein product: CASRAGRASSYEQYF.

This chain uses TRBV5-5 with TRBJ2-1; perhaps TRBD2 as D (6 bases). V gave up 0 bases and J gave up 7 bases, with 11 bases separating them. The CDR3 totals 14 residues. CDR1 is SGHKS, CDR2 YYEKEE, per germline (reference sequence). The CDR3 region has the DNA TGTGCCAGCAGCTTGGGACTAGTTGATAATGAGCAGTTCTTC. Translating it yields CASSLGLVDNEQFF. The entire variable domain, with the rest obtained from reference TRBV5-5 and TRBJ2-1, is as follows: DAGVTQSPTHLIKTRGQQVTLRCSPISGHKSVSWYQQVLGQGPQFIFQYYEKEERGRGNFPDRFSARQFPNYSSELNVNALLLGDSALYLCASSLGLVDNEQFFGPGTRLTVL.

V usage is TRBV20-1 and J usage is TRBJ2-5; 9 bases are a match to TRBD2. The end of the DNA is better explained by TRBJ2-7, so the J call may be wrong. Germline V gene data show CDR1 as DFQATT and CDR2 as SNEGSKA (reference sequence). This CDR3 has 13 amino acids. The CDR3 region is CSATLAGTNEQYF. The CDR3 nucleotides read TGCAGTGCTACTCTAGCGGGAACGAACGAGCAGTACTTC.

This clonotype was counted between two and nine times. The gene calls are TRBV7-2 and TRBJ2-5; TRBD1 matches at 9 bases. Germline CDR1 is SGHTA and CDR2 is FQGNSA. The length of the CDR3 is 15 residues. The junction had 6 bases not matched to a gene; V was cut back by 1 base and J by 6 bases. The CDR3 protein is CASSLGTGEAQTQYF. The CDR3 nucleotides read TGTGCCAGCAGCTTAGGGACAGGGGAAGCGCAGACCCAGTACTTC.

The rearrangement links TRBV3-1 to TRBJ1-3; D is uncertain. V dropped 4 bases and J dropped 7 bases, with 11 bases sitting between them. The length of the CDR3 is 13 residues. CDR1 is LGHDT and CDR2 is YNNKEL in the germline V gene (reference sequence). CDR3 in amino acids: CASSRRRSNTIYF. The CDR3, as DNA: TGTGCCAGCAGCCGCCGGAGGTCGAACACCATATATTTT.

V gene TRBV2 combines with J gene TRBJ2-7; D remains ambiguous. Germline V lookup: CDR1 SNHLY, CDR2 FYNNEI. Trimming pared 7 bases from V and 1 base from J, leaving 8 bases between. The CDR3 runs 12 residues. CDR3 in DNA: TGTGCCAGCACGACGGAGTCCTACGAGCAGTACTTC. It yields the protein CASTTESYEQYF.

This chain links TRBV27 with TRBJ1-1; 7 positions match TRBD1. After removal of 6 bases from V and 8 bases from J, the junction contained 6 bases not matched to a gene. The CDR3 has 12 residues. Germline loops: CDR1 MNHEY, CDR2 SMNVEV (reference sequence). CDR3 in amino acids: CASRETGSEAFF. CDR3 DNA: TGTGCCAGCAGGGAGACAGGGTCGGAAGCTTTCTTT.

This clonotype came up a few times. The rearrangement joins TRBV4-3 to TRBJ2-1; D ambiguous. Trimming pared 4 bases from V and 3 bases from J, leaving 7 bases between. The germline V gene has CDR1 LGHNA and CDR2 YSLEER. This CDR3 is built from 13 residues. In DNA form, the CDR3 reads TGCGCCAGCAGCCCGGACCTCTACAATGAGCAGTTCTTC. Translated: CASSPDLYNEQFF.

CDR3 amino acids: CASSATEGYNEQFF. The CDR3 DNA reads TGTGCCAGCAGCGCCACGGAGGGATACAATGAGCAGTTCTTC. The chain recombines TRBV3-1 with TRBJ2-1; maybe TRBD2 (6 bases). Trimming cost V 5 bases and J 4 bases, with 12 bases left between them. In germline, CDR1 is LGHDT, CDR2 YNNKEL (reference sequence). CDR3 size: 14 residues.

CDR3 amino acids: CASTSAREYVQYF. The DNA of the CDR3 is TGTGCCAGCACAAGCGCGAGAGAATACGTTCAGTACTTC. The chain has TRBV28 and TRBJ2-4; D is undetermined. The length of the CDR3 is 13 residues. Trimming cost V 7 bases and J 11 bases, with 18 bases left between them. The germline gives CDR1 MDHEN, CDR2 SYDVKM. The whole variable domain, remainder taken from reference TRBV28 and TRBJ2-4, is DVKVTQSSRYLVKRTGEKVFLECVQDMDHENMFWYRQDPGLGLRLIYFSYDVKMKEKGDIPEGYSVSREKKERFSLILESASTNQTSMYLCASTSAREYVQYFGAGTRLSVL.

This clonotype has more than one count but fewer than ten. The CDR3 region is CASSPLTGMGQPQHF. CDR3 in DNA: TGTGCCAGCAGTCCCCTGACAGGGATGGGGCAGCCCCAGCATTTT. The rearrangement joins TRBV12-3 or TRBV12-4 to TRBJ1-5; 7 nucleotides align to TRBD1. Trimming removed 5 bases from V and 7 bases from J; junction bases left unmatched: 11. The CDR3 runs 15 residues.

V gene TRBV29-1 combines with J gene TRBJ1-1, with D uncertain. The germline V gene encodes CDR1 SQVTM and CDR2 ANQGSEA. Trimming removed 4 bases at V and 4 bases at J, with 10 bases between. CDR3 size: 12 residues. CDR3 sequence: CSVAREGTEAFF. The CDR3 nucleotides are TGCAGCGTTGCTAGGGAGGGCACTGAAGCTTTCTTT.

V usage is TRBV7-2 and J usage is TRBJ2-5; D remains ambiguous. Germline V gene lookup returns CDR1 SGHTA and CDR2 FQGNSA. CDR3 length equals 16 residues. The V end lost 3 bases, the J end lost 3 bases, and 17 bases lay between the germline ends. CDR3 bases: TGTGCCAGCAGCTTGGATCGGACCGACGTTAAAGAGACCCAGTACTTC. It codes for CASSLDRTDVKETQYF.

This clonotype was detected many times. V and J are TRBV5-1 and TRBJ2-4; 9 bases agree with TRBD1. With V trimmed by 4 bases and J by 6 bases, 5 bases remained unmatched. This CDR3 is built from 14 residues. Germline loops: CDR1 SGHRS, CDR2 YFSETQ. In nucleotides, the CDR3 is TGCGCCAGCAGCCTTGGACAGGGGCCAAACATTCAGTACTTC. It encodes CASSLGQGPNIQYF.

Concerning this clonotype itself: Relative to the germline gene, one junction end is altered; a read error may explain this. The rearrangement uses TRBV9 and TRBJ2-3; no reliable D call. This CDR3 spans 17 amino acids. In germline, CDR1 is SGDLS, CDR2 YYNGEE. CDR3 sequence: CASGVGPRLRRTDTQYF. The CDR3 DNA is TGTGCCAGCGGCGTAGGCCCACGACTCCGACGCACAGATACGCAGTATTTT.

A few counts support this clonotype. The J gene is TRBJ2-4, the V gene TRBV10-3, with TRBD1 identical over 9 bases. This CDR3 region has 14 residues. Germline V gene sequence: CDR1 ENHRY, CDR2 SYGVKD. Trimming at V came to 5 bases and at J to 5 bases, leaving 4 bases not matched to a gene. The CDR3 sequence is CAISWDRAQNIQYF. In DNA, the CDR3 is TGTGCCATCAGTTGGGACAGGGCCCAAAACATTCAGTACTTC.

With respect to this clonotype: This likely comes from a read error, as the CDR3 has no conserved phenylalanine or tryptophan at its end. J is TRBJ2-1 and V is TRBV7-2; 7 bases align to TRBD2. V lost 5 bases, J lost 0 bases, and 4 bases stayed unmatched. Per the germline V gene, CDR1 is SGHTA and CDR2 is FQGNSA. The CDR3 is 15 amino acids. This chain's CDR3 is CASSNGGSSYNEQFL. The CDR3 DNA sequence: TGTGCCAGCAGCAACGGGGGGAGCTCCTACAATGAGCAGTTCTTA.

The chain recombines TRBV24-1 with TRBJ2-1; D remains ambiguous. Germline CDR1 is KGHDR and CDR2 is SFDVKD. The germline V and J ends were trimmed by 4 bases and 1 base, with 4 bases remaining between them. This CDR3 has 13 residues. CDR3: CATSEGSYNEQFF. CDR3 DNA sequence: TGTGCCACCAGTGAGGGATCCTACAATGAGCAGTTCTTC.

This clonotype was counted ten times or more. This chain links TRBV29-1 with TRBJ2-1, with TRBD2 matching 16 bases. The CDR3 covers 18 residues. V trimming: 3 bases; J trimming: 9 bases; junction bases outside the gene matches: 14. Germline assignment: CDR1 SQVTM and CDR2 ANQGSEA. CDR3 DNA sequence: TGCAGCGTTGATCGAGTTCCCGGGACTAGCGGGAGGGCCCGTGAGCAGTTCTTC. It encodes CSVDRVPGTSGRAREQFF.

This clonotype was picked up a small number of times. The gene calls are TRBV5-1 and TRBJ2-7; D may correspond to TRBD1 or TRBD2 (5 bases each). The CDR3 spans 14 residues. Deletions cut 3 bases from V and 5 bases from J, with 15 bases between. The germline CDR1 and CDR2 sequences are SGHRS and YFSETQ. CDR3 nucleotide sequence: TGCGCCAGCAGCTCCGGGACCTCTGAGGACGAGCAGTACTTC. It is translated as CASSSGTSEDEQYF.

V and J are TRBV7-2 and TRBJ2-1; tentative D call: TRBD2 (5 bases). CDR1 is SGHTA and CDR2 is FQGNSA in the germline V gene. The germline V and J ends were trimmed by 0 bases and 6 bases, with 12 bases remaining between them. This CDR3 comprises 15 residues. In DNA form, the CDR3 reads TGTGCCAGCAGCTTAGCGGGAGTCCGTCGCAATGAGCAGTTCTTC. Residues: CASSLAGVRRNEQFF.

The chain employs TRBV28 and TRBJ1-5, with TRBD1 identical over 7 bases. This CDR3 region has 15 residues. V trimming: 4 bases; J trimming: 3 bases; junction bases outside the gene matches: 6. Germline lookup yields CDR1 MDHEN and CDR2 SYDVKM. CDR3 in amino acids: CASSSGQEANQPQHF. The CDR3 bases are TGTGCCAGCAGTTCCGGACAGGAAGCCAATCAGCCCCAGCATTTT.

The CDR3 reads CASSQVTDGTEAFF. The CDR3 DNA sequence: TGTGCCAGCAGCCAAGTGACAGACGGGACTGAAGCTTTCTTT. This rearrangement joins TRBV14 to TRBJ1-1, with a possible D match to TRBD1 (5 bases). The germline V gene has CDR1 SGHDN and CDR2 FVKESK. V lost 1 base to trimming and J lost 5 bases, with 11 bases between them. CDR3 length equals 14 residues.

As regards this clonotype: One end of the junction is discordant with germline, which a read error may explain. The rearrangement uses TRBV20-1 and TRBJ2-7; tentatively, D is TRBD2 (5 bases). CDR1 DFQATT and CDR2 SNEGSKA come from the germline V gene (reference sequence). CDR3 length equals 15 residues. The CDR3 protein is CSTRDLGISSYEQYF. Here the CDR3 DNA reads TGCAGTACTAGAGATCTCGGCATCAGCTCCTACGAGCAGTACTTC.

There are a few counts of this clonotype. The chain combines TRBV4-1 with TRBJ2-3; a weak D match, TRBD2 (6 bases). Deletions cut 1 base from V and 5 bases from J, with 7 bases between. The CDR3 consists of 13 residues. Germline assignment: CDR1 MGHRA and CDR2 YSYEKL. Here the CDR3 DNA reads TGCGCCAGCAGCCAAGGAGCGGGAGATACGCAGTATTTT. It specifies CASSQGAGDTQYF.

Turning to this clonotype: At one end the junction does not follow the germline gene, possibly because of a read error. The chain joins TRBV7-3 to TRBJ1-2; D may be TRBD1 (6 bases). The CDR3 covers 17 residues. Germline assignment: CDR1 SGHTA and CDR2 FQGTGA. The CDR3 region has the DNA TGTGCCAGCAGCCCATACGGGGGGGGGCAACCTAAATATGGCTACACCTTC. This translates into CASSPYGGGQPKYGYTF.

This chain uses TRBV4-1 with TRBJ2-1, with 10 bases identical to TRBD2. V dropped 2 bases and J dropped 8; count of bases not matched to a gene: 15. CDR1 is MGHRA and CDR2 is YSYEKL in the germline V gene. The CDR3 spans 18 residues. The CDR3 DNA follows: TGCGCCAGCAGCCAACGGCTAGCGGGAGCAAGGACACACGATGAGCAGTTCTTC. Protein sequence: CASSQRLAGARTHDEQFF.

This clonotype showed up just a few times. V and J are TRBV24-1 and TRBJ2-7; TRBD1 aligns across 11 bases. The CDR3 has 15 residues. Germline values: CDR1 KGHDR, CDR2 SFDVKD. V shed 4 bases, J shed 3 bases, and the junction held 4 bases outside the gene matches. CDR3 sequence (DNA): TGTGCCACCAGTGAGGGCGGGACAGGGGGCTACGAGCAGTACTTC. Protein: CATSEGGTGGYEQYF.

The chain joins TRBV5-1 to TRBJ2-3; D not resolved. This CDR3 spans 13 amino acids. With 3 bases removed from V and 5 bases from J, the gap between germline ends came to 10 bases. The V gene's germline CDR1 is SGHRS and CDR2 YFSETQ. This chain's CDR3 is CASSSKPRDTQYF. The CDR3 nucleotides are TGCGCCAGCAGCTCAAAACCGAGAGATACGCAGTATTTT.